The 27 T cell receptor beta chains below come from one sample, sequenced in a study of tumor and adjacent non-tumor tissue in lung cancer. RNA was extracted from bulk tissue without any cell sorting. Distant lung tissue was collected more than 3 cm away from the tumor edge. Three rounds of nested PCR, following a modified ARM-PCR protocol, produced the TCRbeta library. TCRdb redid the calling of the multiplex PCR reads with MiXCR, one entry per CDR3 protein. The table records around 80,000 distinct CDR3 sequences, less than 85% of them present only once. The source material was distant non-tumor lung tissue. These receptor sequences come from an older man with non-small cell lung cancer.

A remark on this clonotype: The conserved final phenylalanine or tryptophan is absent from the CDR3, which likely points to a read error. V gene TRBV6-1 combines with J gene TRBJ2-1, with no clear D. V was cut by 4 bases and J by 8 bases, with 15 bases left in between. This CDR3 is built from 14 residues. CDR1 is MNHNS, CDR2 SASEGT, per germline. The CDR3 loop reads CASSGAGELDEQFI. The CDR3 DNA sequence: TGTGCCAGCAGTGGGGCTGGGGAATTGGATGAGCAGTTCATC.

To note about this clonotype: Just one base apart from a much larger clone, this may be a read error. V and J are TRBV6-2 or TRBV6-3 and TRBJ2-1; possible D gene TRBD2, 6 bases. Germline V CDR1 and CDR2: MNHEY, SVGEGT. This CDR3 is 15 amino acids long. The CDR3 nucleotides are TGTGCCAACAGTTACTTCTCCGGGGGTCGGAGTGAGCAGTTCTTC. As protein: CANSYFSGGRSEQFF.

In regard to this clonotype: The CDR3 ends on some other residue instead of the conserved phenylalanine or tryptophan, so this is likely a read error. It is unclear where the CDR3 begins or ends on the DNA, so no DNA is shown, and the CDR3 is as TCRdb lists it. The chain joins TRBV12-3 or TRBV12-4 to TRBJ2-2; the table calls TRBD1, which could not be checked here. The CDR3 is 15 residues long, ends included. The CDR3 loop is CASSPTGADTGEMFV.

For this clonotype: The conserved phenylalanine or tryptophan normally closing the CDR3 is absent here, so this likely arose from a read error. The chain employs TRBV6-5 and TRBJ1-2, with D uncertain. Trimming pared 0 bases from V and 8 bases from J, leaving 13 bases between. The CDR3 contains 14 residues. Germline loops: CDR1 MNHEY, CDR2 SVGAGI. CDR3 sequence reads: CASSYSVTVKGYTL. The CDR3, as DNA: TGTGCCAGCAGTTACTCCGTAACAGTGAAAGGCTACACCTTA.

This clonotype was observed a handful of times. The chain joins TRBV12-3 or TRBV12-4 to TRBJ1-6, with a possible D match to TRBD1 (5 bases). There are 15 residues in the CDR3. The CDR3: CVSSLGGRLNSPLHF. The CDR3 region has the DNA TGTGTCAGTAGTTTGGGGGGTCGTCTTAATTCACCCCTCCACTTT.

With respect to this clonotype: At one of its ends the junction is not consistent with the germline gene, which may arise from a read error. The rearrangement uses TRBV20-1 and TRBJ2-7, with TRBD2 identical over 7 bases. There are 15 residues in the CDR3. Germline-derived CDR1 and CDR2 are DFQATT and SNEGSKA (reference sequence). The CDR3 coding sequence is TGCAGTGTTAGAGAAGGACTAGAGGGGACTAACGAGCAGTACTTC. Amino acids: CSVREGLEGTNEQYF.

The rearrangement joins TRBV5-4 to TRBJ2-2; TRBD2 matches at 7 bases. CDR1 is SGHNT, CDR2 YYREEE, per germline (reference sequence). The junction had 10 bases not matched to a gene; V was cut back by 3 bases and J by 17 bases. This CDR3 has 12 amino acids. The CDR3: CASSSDTGGLFF. The CDR3 bases are TGTGCCAGCAGCTCAGACACCGGGGGGTTATTTTTT.

This clonotype has only one observation. Germline and junction disagree at one end, which may indicate a read error. The V and J genes are TRBV5-1 and TRBJ2-7; D is uncertain. Germline V gives CDR1 SGHRS, CDR2 YFSETQ. The CDR3 consists of 13 residues. The CDR3 loop is CATSSERSYEQYF. The CDR3 DNA is TGCGCCACCAGCTCAGAACGGTCCTACGAGCAGTACTTC. Filled out from reference TRBV5-1 and TRBJ2-7, the complete variable domain reads KAGVTQTPRYLIKTRGQQVTLSCSPISGHRSVSWYQQTPGQGLQFLFEYFSETQRNKGNFPGRFSGRQFSNSRSEMNVSTLELGDSALYLCATSSERSYEQYFGPGTRLTVT.

The rearrangement joins TRBV20-1 to TRBJ2-7; 9 positions agree with TRBD1. J gave up 5 bases and V 0 bases, and 8 bases lay outside the gene matches. Germline V CDR1 and CDR2: DFQATT, SNEGSKA (reference sequence). The CDR3 extends over 15 amino acids. CDR3 nucleotides: TGCAGTGCTAGAGATTTCGGGACAGGGTACCACGAGCAGTACTTC. Its translation: CSARDFGTGYHEQYF.

On this clonotype: Because it lacks the conserved phenylalanine or tryptophan at the end, this CDR3 is likely a read error. V gene TRBV11-2 combines with J gene TRBJ2-3, with 7 bases aligning to TRBD1. Germline lookup yields CDR1 SGHAT and CDR2 FQNNGV. This CDR3 region has 14 residues. The CDR3 nucleotides read TGTGCCAGCAGCTCACAGGGGTTATCAGATACACAGTATTAT. It is translated as CASSSQGLSDTQYY.

In this sample, this clonotype turned up once. A read error may be the cause here, since a much bigger clone is one base away. The conserved phenylalanine or tryptophan is not found at the CDR3 terminus, so this likely reflects a read error. This chain links TRBV30 with TRBJ1-4, with 7 bases identical to TRBD1. CDR3 length equals 15 residues. In germline, CDR1 is GTSNPN, CDR2 SVGIG (reference sequence). J lost 7 bases, V lost 0 bases, and 8 bases had no gene match. The CDR3 DNA is TGTGCCTGGAGTGTACAGGCAGGGGGGGGTGAAAAACTGTTTGTT. Its protein product is CAWSVQAGGGEKLFV.

This clonotype was seen once. V is TRBV11-2 and J is TRBJ1-2, with D possibly TRBD1 on 5 matching bases. CDR3 length: 14 amino acids. Germline values: CDR1 SGHAT, CDR2 FQNNGV. V was cut by 8 bases and J by 1 base, with 14 bases left in between. CDR3 residues: CASSASRGNYGYTF. The CDR3, as DNA: TGTGCCAGCTCGGCGTCAAGGGGTAACTATGGCTACACCTTC.

Points on this clonotype: Without the conserved terminal phenylalanine or tryptophan, this CDR3 likely stems from a read error. This chain links TRBV6-5 with TRBJ2-2; perhaps TRBD1 as D (5 bases). CDR3 length: 15 amino acids. The germline V and J ends were trimmed by 2 bases and 1 base, with 8 bases remaining between them. Germline V gene data show CDR1 as MNHEY and CDR2 as SVGAGI. In nucleotides, the CDR3 is TGTGCCAGCAGTTACGTGACAGTGAACACCGGGGAGCTGTTTTTA. It is translated as CASSYVTVNTGELFL.

With regard to this clonotype: A junction boundary mismatches the germline segment, possibly from a read error. The CDR3 sequence: CATSGGDQLQHF. In DNA, the CDR3 is TGTGCCACGTCCGGGGGGGATCAGCTCCAGCATTTT. J is TRBJ1-5 and V is TRBV10-3; D perhaps matches TRBD1 (5 bases). This CDR3 has 12 residues. Germline V lookup: CDR1 ENHRY, CDR2 SYGVKD.

Comment on this clonotype: An end of the junction differs from the germline gene, which may be a read error. V gene TRBV29-1 combines with J gene TRBJ1-5, with D maybe TRBD1 (6 bases). This CDR3 has 13 amino acids. Germline V lookup: CDR1 SQVTM, CDR2 ANQGSEA. Here the CDR3 DNA reads TGCAGCGTTGAAGAACAGGGAGAGCAGCCTCAGCATTTT. It translates to CSVEEQGEQPQHF.

Regarding this clonotype: The junction does not match germline at one end; this may be a read error. V is TRBV6-2 or TRBV6-3 and J is TRBJ1-1, with D perhaps TRBD1 (6 bases). In germline, CDR1 is MNHEY, CDR2 SVGEGT. The CDR3 consists of 17 residues. Written as DNA, the CDR3 is TGTGCCAGCAATTCCGGATTAGGGGGGCGCGAGAACACTGAAGATTTCTTT. It is translated as CASNSGLGGRENTEDFF.

In regard to this clonotype: Here the CDR3 omits its conserved ending phenylalanine or tryptophan, so a read error is the likely source. V is TRBV10-2 and J is TRBJ2-2; D is unclear. Germline CDR1 WSHSY, CDR2 SAAADI. The length of the CDR3 is 13 residues. In DNA form, the CDR3 reads TGCACCAGCAGTTCCGTCAGGAGTCGGGAGCTGTTTTTA. Its translation is CTSSSVRSRELFL.

For this clonotype: Because the CDR3 is missing its conserved closing phenylalanine or tryptophan, this is likely a read error. V and J are TRBV28 and TRBJ1-6; D gene unclear. Germline CDR1 is MDHEN and CDR2 is SYDVKM. This CDR3 is 14 amino acids long. V shed 3 bases and J shed 11 bases, with 14 bases lying between them. The CDR3 loop is CASSLMVTNTPLHT. CDR3 in DNA: TGTGCCAGCAGTTTGATGGTAACAAATACACCCCTCCACACT.

The CDR3 sequence: CTTSWTGKAEAFF. The DNA for the CDR3 is TGTACCACCTCTTGGACGGGGAAAGCTGAAGCTTTCTTT. V is TRBV6-5 and J is TRBJ1-1; the D is unclear. CDR1 is MNHEY, CDR2 SVGAGI, per germline. This CDR3 is built from 13 residues.

On this clonotype: A clone one base away is much larger, so this may be a read error. The V call is TRBV11-3, the J call TRBJ1-1; D not certain. CDR1 is SGHNT, CDR2 YENEEA, per germline. The CDR3 has 13 residues. V gave up 1 base and J gave up 7 bases, with 10 bases separating them. CDR3 sequence: CASSLGLYNEAFF. CDR3 nucleotide sequence: TGTGCCAGCAGCTTAGGGTTATACAATGAAGCTTTCTTT. Full variable domain (outside the CDR3, taken from reference TRBV11-3 and TRBJ1-1): EAGVVQSPRYKIIEKKQPVAFWCNPISGHNTLYWYLQNLGQGPELLIRYENEEAVDDSQLPKDRFSAERLKGVDSTLKIQPAELGDSAVYLCASSLGLYNEAFFGQGTRLTVV.

Of note for this clonotype: The junction and the germline gene differ at one end; a read error may be behind it. The gene calls are TRBV9 and TRBJ1-2, with unresolved D. This CDR3 spans 14 amino acids. Germline V gene lookup returns CDR1 SGDLS and CDR2 YYNGEE. CDR3 DNA: TGTACCAGCAGCGTAGATCGTGGTAACTATGCGTACACCTTC. Its translation: CTSSVDRGNYAYTF.

The chain joins TRBV6-5 to TRBJ2-2, with D tentatively TRBD2 (6 bases). Per germline, CDR1 MNHEY and CDR2 SVGAGI. The V gene lost 2 bases and the J gene lost 5 bases, with 12 bases spanning the gap. The length of the CDR3 is 15 residues. The CDR3 coding sequence is TGTGCCAGCAGTTACCTCGGGGGTTCGACCGGGGAGCTGTTTTTT. Translated: CASSYLGGSTGELFF.

This clonotype was found many times. The rearrangement links TRBV12-5 to TRBJ1-4; a weak D match, TRBD1 (5 bases). V lost 9 bases and J 7 bases, leaving 15 bases between the germline ends. The CDR3 length is 13 residues. From germline, CDR1 is LGHNT and CDR2 FRNRAP. The CDR3 sequence: CASRAGTGEKLFF. The CDR3 DNA follows: TGTGCTAGCCGGGCAGGGACGGGTGAAAAACTGTTTTTT.

For this clonotype: Since no conserved phenylalanine or tryptophan closes the CDR3, a read error is the likely cause. The limits of the CDR3 on the DNA are not certain, so only TCRdb's listed CDR3 is given. V usage is TRBV11-3 and J usage is TRBJ2-3; TRBD1, the D gene given by the table, was not confirmed from the DNA. From its first to its last residue, the CDR3 has 15 amino acids. Germline V gene data show CDR1 as SGHNT and CDR2 as YENEEA. The CDR3 here is CARSPRQGATDTQYL.

The count of this clonotype is one. The CDR3 ends on some other residue instead of the conserved phenylalanine or tryptophan, so this is likely a read error. The DNA is left out, because the CDR3 cannot be placed on it with certainty; the CDR3 is given as TCRdb lists it. The CDR3 spells CASSRIGHHNSPLHL. The chain couples TRBV5-4 to TRBJ1-6. The CDR3 adds up to 15 amino acids, both ends counted. Germline V gene lookup returns CDR1 SGHNT and CDR2 YYREEE (reference sequence).

This clonotype occurred once. The chain is built from TRBV5-1 and TRBJ2-1; D uncertain. The V end was cut by 7 bases, the J end by 4 bases, with 18 bases between. There are 15 residues in the CDR3. Germline lookup yields CDR1 SGHRS and CDR2 YFSETQ. The CDR3 here is CASGSELYNYNEQFF. DNA for the CDR3: TGCGCCAGCGGCTCCGAACTCTATAATTACAATGAGCAGTTCTTC. The variable domain in full, with the rest retrieved from reference TRBV5-1 and TRBJ2-1, is KAGVTQTPRYLIKTRGQQVTLSCSPISGHRSVSWYQQTPGQGLQFLFEYFSETQRNKGNFPGRFSGRQFSNSRSEMNVSTLELGDSALYLCASGSELYNYNEQFFGPGTRLTVL.

With regard to this clonotype: The conserved phenylalanine or tryptophan is not found at the CDR3 terminus, so this likely reflects a read error. It is unclear where the CDR3 begins or ends on the DNA, so no DNA is shown, and the CDR3 is as TCRdb lists it. This CDR3 is CANSRPGTGIGSGNTIYS. V usage is TRBV12-3 or TRBV12-4 and J usage is TRBJ1-3; the D call TRBD1 from the table was never checked on the DNA. The CDR3 is made up of 18 amino acids, end residues included.